Here is one TCR beta chain with its context. Its antigen is unknown. The data were taken from a study of blood T cells in healthy people across ages. This CDR3 contains 11 residues. V was clipped by 5 bases and J by 6 bases, with 9 bases between them. Germline assignment: CDR1 GTSNPN and CDR2 SVGIG (reference sequence). Study outcomes and limitations: The percentage of naive T cells correlated strongly with TCR beta diversity.

The authors ran a second PCR of roughly 6 to 12 cycles using a sample-barcoded 5' primer and a J-beta primer mix. TCRdb analysed the 5' RACE reads with MiXCR anew, one entry per CDR3 protein. The sample lists 630,000 or so distinct CDR3 sequences; approximately 30% were seen once. This TCR came from an elderly woman in good health. The genes are TRBV30 and TRBJ2-3, with D possibly being TRBD1 or TRBD2 (5 bases each). The sequenced sample consisted of blood. CDR3 in amino acids: CAWGTGDTQYF. The DNA for the CDR3 is TGTGCCTGGGGGACCGGGGATACGCAGTATTTT.